This entry features one T cell receptor (beta chain) sequence. This clonotype was found a few times. Its recognized antigen is unknown. No much larger clone is present one base from it, and per-base qualities are unavailable. Trimming costs V 3 bases and J 7 bases, and their ends lie 20 bases apart. From the germline V gene (reference sequence), CDR1 is SGHNT and CDR2 is YYREEE. The CDR3 contains 17 residues, cysteine and phenylalanine counted. The DNA shown is the 51-base CDR3, in frame from base 1. The library relied on 5' RACE. The listed sequencing device is Illumina HiSeq 2500. A second PCR of roughly 7 to 11 cycles was performed with a sample-barcoded 5' primer and a J-beta primer mix. A template-switch 5' adaptor carrying 12 random nucleotides introduced a unique molecular identifier onto each TCR beta cDNA molecule. Each sample yielded at least 2.5 million CDR3-containing paired-end reads. First-strand cDNA was synthesized from all RNA with the Mint cDNA synthesis kit, primed by a TRBC-specific oligonucleotide. After uracil-DNA glycosylase treatment, a first 18-cycle PCR used universal primers M1SS and BC2_uni_R on all cDNA. Per the original workflow: Each sample was normalized by randomly selecting 1 million high-quality reads, each carrying a distinct molecular identifier. Instead of being binned into consensus sequences, reads that shared molecular identifiers were thrown out. MiTCR, set to a Q25 quality threshold and the strictest error-elimination algorithm, was used for CDR3 identification, clonotype clustering and error correction. A nonparametric unseen species model with Euler transformation was used to estimate a lower bound on total TCR beta diversity. TCRdb passed the public sequencing reads through fastp at Q25 and MiXCR, retaining productive beta sequences. A single entry per CDR3 protein holds the most common genes and DNA from its merged rows. For this entry, the V and J calls and clone size follow TCRdb and not the study's own pipeline. This sample gives 790,000 or so distinct CDR3 sequences in total; roughly 56% of them show up just once. The ten largest clones add up to 20% to 30% of the sample.

The roughly 38 donors, aged roughly 6 to 90 years, were systemically healthy Caucasian individuals from Russia. Each donor gave about 11 milliliters of peripheral blood, drawn into EDTA-treated Vacutainer tubes. Ficoll-Paque density-gradient centrifugation was used to isolate PBMCs, with at least 7 million per sample. Total RNA, at least 5.5 micrograms per sample, was extracted from PBMCs with Trizol reagent. The percentages of naive CD45RAhigh/CD27high T cells were determined by flow cytometry on a PBMC aliquot from every donor. This entry belongs to a study of blood T cells in healthy people across ages (dated by TCRdb to about 2015). With regard to the full study: In model experiments, roughly one uniquely barcoded TCR beta cDNA molecule per two T cells was captured by template switching. Donors of different ages were randomly distributed across sequencing lanes to avoid experimental bias. Donors were grouped into four age groups: young (average approximately 15 years), middle-aged (over 35), aged (around 62) and long-lived (just over 80). The study analyzed two additional independent replicas of 1 million unique cDNA reads from the same blood draw for two donors, one aged 18 to 29 and one aged 80 or older. The study measured age-related changes in TCR beta repertoire diversity using deep sequencing normalized with unique cDNA molecular identifiers.

Study-wide conclusions, independent of this receptor: Estimates of total diversity based on one million sequenced T cells were considered lower bounds and underestimates. Because profiling used bulk unsorted PBMCs, naive and antigen-experienced compartments could not be compared conclusively. As age increased, observed TCR beta diversity per million T cells dropped in a roughly linear way, and a significant reduction was already evident by age 40. The long-lived group showed more naive CD4+ T cells, fewer expanded clones and increased TCR diversity than the aged group, suggesting age selection. Donor CMV infection status was unknown, potentially confounding age-related changes in expanded clonotypes. Observed TCR beta diversity correlated strongly with the percentage of naive T cells measured by flow cytometry.

The clonotype was recovered from a man aged 35-49 years in good health. Rearrangement joined TRBV5-4 to TRBJ1-6; the D gene is perhaps TRBD1, from 5 matching bases. Material: blood. The DNA reads as follows: TGTGCCAGCAGCTCCGGGACCGCCGGACGGGGGAATTCACCCCTCCACTTT. Its translation is CASSSGTAGRGNSPLHF.